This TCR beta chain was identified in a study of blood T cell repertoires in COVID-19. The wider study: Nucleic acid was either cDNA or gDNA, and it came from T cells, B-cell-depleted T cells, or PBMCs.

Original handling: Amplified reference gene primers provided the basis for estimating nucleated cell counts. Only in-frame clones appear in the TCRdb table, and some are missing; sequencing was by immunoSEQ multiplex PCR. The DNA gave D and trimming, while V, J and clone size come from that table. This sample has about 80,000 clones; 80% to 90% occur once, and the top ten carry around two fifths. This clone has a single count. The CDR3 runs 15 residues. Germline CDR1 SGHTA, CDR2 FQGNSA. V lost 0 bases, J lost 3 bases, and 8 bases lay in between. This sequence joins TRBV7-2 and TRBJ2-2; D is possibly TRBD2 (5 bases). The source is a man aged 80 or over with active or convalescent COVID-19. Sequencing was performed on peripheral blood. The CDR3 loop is CASSLAGGYTGELFF. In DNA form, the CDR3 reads TGTGCCAGCAGCTTAGCCGGAGGATACACCGGGGAGCTGTTTTTT.